What follows is one TCR beta chain and its context. This table comes from immunoSEQ multiplex PCR, and its TCRdb copy is limited to in-frame clones, with some not included. The table lists roughly 250,000 clones, less than 90% of them singletons. The source of the sample is a study of blood T cell repertoires in COVID-19. The CDR3 contains 14 residues. Deletions cut 7 bases from V and 5 bases from J, with 15 bases between. CDR1 is MNHEY and CDR2 is SMNVEV in the germline V gene (reference sequence). This TCR was recovered from a woman aged 25 to 39 with COVID-19, enrolled during active disease. Sequencing input: peripheral blood. The chain joins TRBV27 to TRBJ1-5; tentative D call: TRBD1 (6 bases). CDR3 loop: CASTPTGQHQPQHF. The CDR3 DNA follows: TGTGCCAGCACCCCGACGGGACAACATCAGCCCCAGCATTTT.